The present T cell receptor beta chain was sequenced within a study of CD8 T cells in acute hepatitis C reinfection. Study-wide results and caveats: Regardless of outcome, 10 to 15 public clonotypes appeared, one using V04-02/J02-02. No chronic follow-up sample yielded enough NS3-1073 specific cells.

This CDR3 comprises 15 residues. Germline V CDR1 and CDR2: SGDLS, YYNGEE. The J segment lost 4 bases and the V segment lost 3 bases, leaving 7 bases of the junction unmatched. Time point: naive CD8 control sorted from an acute-time-point sample. Montreal Hepatitis C Cohort donors who inject drugs were seen every 3 months. As regards this clone: Its cognate antigen is unknown.

Generated by immunoSEQ multiplex PCR, the TCRdb table keeps only in-frame clones and is missing some. Of 30,000 to 45,000 clones in the sample, 75% to 90% are singletons; the top ten hold roughly 9.7%. Sequencing was carried out using naive CD8+ T cells from PBMCs. V gene TRBV9 combines with J gene TRBJ2-3; TRBD2 matches 8 bases. The receptor was isolated from a woman between 18 and 29 years old who spontaneously cleared hepatitis C infection. As DNA, the CDR3 is TGTGCCAGCAGCGGTAGCGGGAATAGGGCAGATACGCAGTATTTT. Its protein product is CASSGSGNRADTQYF.